The source of this TCR beta chain is a study of blood T cell repertoires in COVID-19. Many counts were recorded for this clone. The germline gives CDR1 MNHEY, CDR2 SMNVEV (reference sequence). The CDR3 extends over 15 amino acids. Trimming at V came to 3 bases and at J to 3 bases, leaving 7 bases not matched to a gene. Libraries were prepared by immunoSEQ multiplex PCR; TCRdb keeps only in-frame clonotypes and omits some of them. The sample has approximately 100,000 clones; approximately 86% are singletons. The TCR was taken from a woman aged 45 to 65 who had recovered from COVID-19. The material sequenced was PBMCs or T cells enriched from blood (not recorded which). The V gene is TRBV27, the J gene TRBJ2-7; 8 bases map to TRBD1. The CDR3 protein is CASSFLGGQVYEQYF. CDR3 DNA: TGTGCCAGCAGTTTCCTCGGGGGACAGGTCTACGAGCAGTACTTC.